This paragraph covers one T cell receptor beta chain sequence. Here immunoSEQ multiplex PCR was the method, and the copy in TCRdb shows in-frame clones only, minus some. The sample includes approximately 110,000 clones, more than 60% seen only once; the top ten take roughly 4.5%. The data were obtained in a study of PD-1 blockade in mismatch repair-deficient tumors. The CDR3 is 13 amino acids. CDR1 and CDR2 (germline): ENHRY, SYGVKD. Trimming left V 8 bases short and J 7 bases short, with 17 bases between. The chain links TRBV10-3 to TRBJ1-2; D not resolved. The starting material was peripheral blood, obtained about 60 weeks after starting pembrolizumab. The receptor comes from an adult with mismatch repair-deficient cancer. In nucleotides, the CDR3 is TGTGCCATCGCGGAAGGGTCGGTGGGTGGCTACACCTTC. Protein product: CAIAEGSVGGYTF.